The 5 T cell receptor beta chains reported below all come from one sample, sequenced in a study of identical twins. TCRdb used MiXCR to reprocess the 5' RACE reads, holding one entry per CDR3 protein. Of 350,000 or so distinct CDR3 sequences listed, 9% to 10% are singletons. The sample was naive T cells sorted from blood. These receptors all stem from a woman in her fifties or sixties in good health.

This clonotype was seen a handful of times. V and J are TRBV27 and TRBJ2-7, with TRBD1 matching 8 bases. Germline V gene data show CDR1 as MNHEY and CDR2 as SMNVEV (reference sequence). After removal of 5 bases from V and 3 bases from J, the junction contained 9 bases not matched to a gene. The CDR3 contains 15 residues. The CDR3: CASSTEMGQDYEQYF. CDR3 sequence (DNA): TGTGCCAGCAGTACCGAAATGGGACAGGACTACGAGCAGTACTTC.

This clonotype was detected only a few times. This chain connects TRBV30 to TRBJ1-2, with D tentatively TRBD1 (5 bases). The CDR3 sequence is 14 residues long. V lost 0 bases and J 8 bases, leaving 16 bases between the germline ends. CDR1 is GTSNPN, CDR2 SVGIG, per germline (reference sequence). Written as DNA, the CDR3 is TGTGCCTGGAGTGTACAGGCAGGGTCGGGCGGCTACACCTTC. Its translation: CAWSVQAGSGGYTF.

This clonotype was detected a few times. CDR3 nucleotide sequence: TGTGCCACCAGCAGAGATGGGGGACTAGCGGGAAATGAGCAGTTCTTC. Protein: CATSRDGGLAGNEQFF. This chain links TRBV15 with TRBJ2-1; 13 bases line up with TRBD2. In germline, CDR1 is LNHNV, CDR2 YYDKDF (reference sequence). The CDR3 loop spans 16 amino acids. V lost 0 bases to trimming and J lost 7 bases; unmatched junction nucleotides: 3.

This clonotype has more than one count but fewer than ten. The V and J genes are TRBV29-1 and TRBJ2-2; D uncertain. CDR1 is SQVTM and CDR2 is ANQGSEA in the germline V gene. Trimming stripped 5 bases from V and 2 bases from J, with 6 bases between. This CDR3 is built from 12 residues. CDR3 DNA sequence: TGCAGCGTTAGGGAAAACACCGGGGAGCTGTTTTTT. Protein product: CSVRENTGELFF.

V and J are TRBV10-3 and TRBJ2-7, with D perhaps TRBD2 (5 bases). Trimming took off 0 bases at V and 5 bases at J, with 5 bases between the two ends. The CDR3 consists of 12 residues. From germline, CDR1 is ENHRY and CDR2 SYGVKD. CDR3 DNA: TGTGCCATCAGTGAGTCGGAGGACGAGCAGTACTTC. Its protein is CAISESEDEQYF.